This T cell receptor beta chain was documented in a study of blood T cell repertoires in COVID-19. Original methodology: Nucleated cell counts were estimated from reference gene primer amplification. The repertoire was sequenced with immunoSEQ multiplex PCR; TCRdb's copy has only in-frame clones and lacks some. D and trimming were read from the DNA, whereas the V and J calls and clone size are those reported in that table. This sample has approximately 190,000 clones; more than 75% occur once, and the top ten carry 5% to 6.5%. This CDR3 comprises 15 residues. V was cut by 5 bases and J by 2 bases, with 15 bases left in between. Per the germline V gene, CDR1 is MNHEY and CDR2 is SVGEGT.

The sequenced sample was peripheral blood. The chain links TRBV6-2 or TRBV6-3 to TRBJ1-2; tentatively, D is TRBD1 (6 bases). This receptor was obtained from a man between 40 and 49 years old with active or convalescent COVID-19. Here the CDR3 reads CASSPKTGYNYGYTF. The CDR3 DNA sequence: TGTGCCAGCAGTCCGAAGACAGGCTACAACTATGGCTACACCTTC.